This T cell receptor beta chain originates from a study of shared clonotypes between healthy human individuals (dated by TCRdb to 2018 to 2020). Study-wide context: A couple of women and three men aged 18 to 49 years were included in the cohort. To estimate repertoire size and how much clonotype sharing occurs between individuals, the study deeply sequenced the blood TCR repertoires of several healthy adults. To increase sequencing depth and limit assay-specific biases, TCR repertoire library preparation and sequencing were carried out by different laboratories using diverse techniques. For each donor, CD4 naive and CD4 memory were each given three plates, CD8 naive was given two plates, and CD8 memory was given one plate. Leukapheresis yielded between about 0.94 and 9.5 billion PBMCs per donor.

Overall study results and their limits: Sampling was restricted to blood, and TCR repertoires in tissue are likely to differ from TCR repertoires in blood. Clonotypes shared by all four sorted-subset donors showed higher generation probabilities than non-shared clonotypes. Even with the large sequencing depth, rarefaction of the sorted-subset datasets indicated that sequencing was incomplete. Based on pairwise subsampling, the degree of clonotype sharing among donors was expected to be affected by sequencing depth. The genetic and exposure-history diversity represented was limited by the small number of donors. Naive subsets generally had larger estimated clonotype richness than memory subsets did. When a handful of donors were compared, the shared fraction of clonotypes was about 5.2% for naive CD4, less than 4% for naive CD8, 2% to 2.5% for memory CD4, and roughly 0.43% for memory CD8.

Using the deep immunoSEQ assay, TCR CDR3 regions were amplified from genomic DNA by multiplex PCR. Extracted genomic DNA from each cell subset was distributed evenly across all wells of several immunoSEQ 96-well plates, and each plate was treated as a replicate. Each replicate PCR for sorted subsets received about 210 ng genomic DNA, equal to about 30,000 T cell genomes. The purified libraries were quantified using a Qubit 3.0 fluorometer, sized with a Bioanalyzer 2100, and then quantified again using the KAPA Library Quantification kit. Every immunoSEQ 96-well plate was sequenced on a separate single-read 150-cycle Illumina NextSeq 550 flow cell. The study's processing was this. Because the immunoSEQ output held only junctional sequences and lacked quality scores, the filtering could not match the filtering applied to full-length reads. To assign V/J genes and CDR3, sequences were annotated against IMGT germline references using PyIR, a Python wrapper for IgBLAST v1.9. Any read was removed if the V/J assignment was weak (E-value above 1e-6), the CDR3 was missing, or the read contained stop codons, out-of-frame junctions, or ambiguous translated residues. V3J clonotypes were defined by identical inferred V gene, J gene, and CDR3 amino acid sequence. The percentage overlap between two repertoires was calculated by dividing the number of shared unique clonotypes by the size of the smaller repertoire. Richness of each repertoire was evaluated using RTK rarefaction, the Chao1 estimator, and Recon v2.1 estimates of unobserved clonotypes. Generation probabilities were computed with OLGA for all TCRbeta clonotypes obtained by the gDNA method from a handful of donors. TCRdb re-hosts the immuneACCESS table, in-frame sequences only. Its copies lack some clones; in the studies checked, an unresolved V gene accounts for under half of them, and the cause for the rest is not known. That table supplies the V and J calls and clone size; D and trimming were determined from the DNA. This sample is represented by some 2,000,000 clones; roughly 95% of them were singletons. The ten top clones hold roughly 0.13% of the sample.

For CDR1 and CDR2, the germline V gene (reference sequence) lists SEHNR and FQNEAQ. From its cysteine to its phenylalanine, the CDR3 spans 16 amino acids. Here the CDR3 DNA is all that survives: 48 bases in frame from base 1. Trimming takes 3 bases off V and 2 bases off J; junction bases not matched to a gene: 7. The donors were healthy, HIV-negative adults who had no recently reported acute infections or vaccinations. Every donor was a Caucasian adult living in Nashville, Tennessee, USA. CD4+ T cells were enriched by magnetic negative selection; naive cells were then positively selected on CD45RA, and the negative fraction formed the memory subset. Blood was obtained by leukapheresis, after which PBMCs were separated by Ficoll-Histopaque density gradient centrifugation and cryopreserved in liquid nitrogen vapor phase. Purity and quantity of every magnetically sorted T cell population were checked by analytical flow cytometry. From each sorted fraction, genomic DNA was isolated and quantified by UV absorbance on a Nanodrop 2000c.

Details on this clone: It has no known antigen specificity. No base qualities exist here, and no much larger clone lies one base off it.

The sequence came from a man aged 18 to 29 in good health. The rearranged segments are TRBV7-9 and TRBJ1-3, and TRBD1 matches 7 of the central bases. Sequenced: naive CD4+ T cells sorted from blood. Reading the label with the study, this specimen's cell subset or site is: CD45RA+ positively selected. CDR3 reads: CASSLGTAGAGNTIYF. The nucleotide sequence reads as follows: TGTGCCAGCAGCTTGGGGACAGCGGGGGCTGGAAACACCATATATTTT.